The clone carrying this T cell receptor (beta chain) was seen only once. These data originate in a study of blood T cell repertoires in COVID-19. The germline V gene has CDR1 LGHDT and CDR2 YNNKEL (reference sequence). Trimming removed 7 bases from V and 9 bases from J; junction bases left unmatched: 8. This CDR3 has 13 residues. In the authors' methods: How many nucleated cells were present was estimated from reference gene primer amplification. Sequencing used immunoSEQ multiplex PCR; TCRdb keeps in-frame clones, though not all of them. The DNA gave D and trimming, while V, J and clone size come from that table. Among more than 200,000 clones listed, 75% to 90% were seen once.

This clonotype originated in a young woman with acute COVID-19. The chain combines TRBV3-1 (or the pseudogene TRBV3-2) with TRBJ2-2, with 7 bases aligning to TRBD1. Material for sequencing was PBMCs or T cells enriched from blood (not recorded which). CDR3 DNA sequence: TGTGCCAGCACCAGACAGGGAAGGAGGGAGCTGTTTTTT. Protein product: CASTRQGRRELFF.